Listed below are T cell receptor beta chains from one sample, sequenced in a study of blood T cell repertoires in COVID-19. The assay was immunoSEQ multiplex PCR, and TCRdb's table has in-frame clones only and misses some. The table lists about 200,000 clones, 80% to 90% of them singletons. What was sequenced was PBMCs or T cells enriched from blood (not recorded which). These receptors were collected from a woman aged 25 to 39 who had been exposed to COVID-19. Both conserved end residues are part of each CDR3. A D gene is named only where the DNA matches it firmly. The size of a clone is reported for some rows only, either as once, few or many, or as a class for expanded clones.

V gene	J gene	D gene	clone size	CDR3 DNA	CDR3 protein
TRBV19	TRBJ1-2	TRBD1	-	TGTGCCAGTAGAACCCGACAGACAGGGGTGGATGGCTACACCTTC	CASRTRQTGVDGYTF
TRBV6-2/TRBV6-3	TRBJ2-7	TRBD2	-	TGTGCCAGCAGTATGGCGGGGGGGCCGGGAGAGCAGTACTTC	CASSMAGGPGEQYF
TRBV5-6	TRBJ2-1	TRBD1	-	TGTGCCAGCAGCTTCGGACAGGGGGCCTACAATGAGCAGTTCTTC	CASSFGQGAYNEQFF
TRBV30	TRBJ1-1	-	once	TGTGCCTGGAAATTGAGGGGGGGCCGGGGAATCCGTGAAGCTTTCTTT	CAWKLRGGRGIREAFF
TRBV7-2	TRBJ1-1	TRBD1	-	TGTGCCATCCCCCCGGGAGAGGGGGCGACTGAAGCTTTCTTT	CAIPPGEGATEAFF
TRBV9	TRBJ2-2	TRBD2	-	TGTGCCAGCAGCATAGCGGGGGATCCGAACACCGGGGAGCTGTTTTTT	CASSIAGDPNTGELFF
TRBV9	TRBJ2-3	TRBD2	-	TGTGCCAGCAGCTACCCCGGCGGGGGAACCCGCACAGATACGCAGTATTTT	CASSYPGGGTRTDTQYF
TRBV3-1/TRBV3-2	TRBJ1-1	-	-	TGTGCCAGCAGCCAAGGGAGGGGTGAAGCTTTCTTT	CASSQGRGEAFF
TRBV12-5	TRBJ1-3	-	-	TGTGCTAGTGGTTTCGCAGTAGCGGGAAACACCATATATTTT	CASGFAVAGNTIYF
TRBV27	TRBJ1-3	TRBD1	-	TGTGCCAGCAGTTTAAGAGGGGGCATTGGAAACACCATATATTTT	CASSLRGGIGNTIYF
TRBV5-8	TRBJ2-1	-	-	TGTGCCAGCAGCCGAGGGTTTACCCACAATGAGCAGTTCTTC	CASSRGFTHNEQFF
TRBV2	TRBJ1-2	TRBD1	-	TGTGCCAGAAGTGTACAGGGGAGGTATGGCTACACCTTC	CARSVQGRYGYTF
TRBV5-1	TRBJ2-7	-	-	TGCGCCAGCAGCTTACAGGGTTTCTCCTACGAGCAGTACTTC	CASSLQGFSYEQYF
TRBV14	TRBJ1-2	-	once	TGTGCCAGCAGCAACCAGATGAACTATGGCTACACCTTC	CASSNQMNYGYTF
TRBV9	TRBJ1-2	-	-	TGTGCCAGCAGCGTAGGGGGGGTTAGTTATGGCTACACCTTC	CASSVGGVSYGYTF
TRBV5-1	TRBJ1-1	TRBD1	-	TGCGCCAGCAGAACGACAGGGCTGAACACTGAAGCTTTCTTT	CASRTTGLNTEAFF
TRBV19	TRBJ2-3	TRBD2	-	TGTGCCAGTAGTCGCGGTGAGGGTAGCGGGGGTAGAGATACGCAGTATTTT	CASSRGEGSGGRDTQYF
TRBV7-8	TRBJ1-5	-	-	TGTGCCAGCAGCTTAGGGCTGACCGGGACAAGGCTCCAGCCCCAGCATTTT	CASSLGLTGTRLQPQHF
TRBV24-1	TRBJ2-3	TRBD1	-	TGTGCCACCAGTGATTTAGGACAGGGTAAGACAGATACGCAGTATTTT	CATSDLGQGKTDTQYF
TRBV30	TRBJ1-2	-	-	TGTGCCTGGAGTGTACTCGGCAGGGAGGACGGGGGCTATGGCTACACCTTC	CAWSVLGREDGGYGYTF
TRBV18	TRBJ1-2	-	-	TGTGCCAGCTCACCCGGACAGAGAGATGGCTACACCTTC	CASSPGQRDGYTF
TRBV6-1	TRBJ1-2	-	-	TGTGCCAGCAGTGAAGTTACGGCAGGGCTCTATGGCTACACCTTC	CASSEVTAGLYGYTF
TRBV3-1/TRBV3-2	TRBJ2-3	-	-	TGTGCCAGCAGCCATACTCCAGATACGCAGTATTTT	CASSHTPDTQYF
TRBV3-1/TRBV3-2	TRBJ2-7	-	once	TGTGCCAGCAGCCAAGGGTACCTACCATTGCAGTACTTC	CASSQGYLPLQYF
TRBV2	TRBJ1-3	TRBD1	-	TGTGCCAGCATACAGGGGGCAATTGGAAACACCATATATTTT	CASIQGAIGNTIYF
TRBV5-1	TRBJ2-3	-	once	TGCGCCAGCAGCTCCCGAGGCACAGATACGCAGTATTTT	CASSSRGTDTQYF
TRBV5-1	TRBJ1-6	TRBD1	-	TGCGCCAGCAGCTTGGGGGGACAGACCAATTCACCCCTCCACTTT	CASSLGGQTNSPLHF
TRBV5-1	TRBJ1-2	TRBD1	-	TGCGCCAGCAGCTCGGGACAGGGACACTATGGCTACACCTTC	CASSSGQGHYGYTF
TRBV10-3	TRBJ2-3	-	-	TGTGCCATCAGTGGCGGCGGGGGCGGGTATACGCAGTATTTT	CAISGGGGGYTQYF
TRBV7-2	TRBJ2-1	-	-	TGTGCCAGCAGCTTAGATCAGGGCGCCTACAATGAGCAGTTCTTC	CASSLDQGAYNEQFF
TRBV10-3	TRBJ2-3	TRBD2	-	TGTGCCATCAGTGATCGCGGGGGGGTCACAGATACGCAGTATTTT	CAISDRGGVTDTQYF
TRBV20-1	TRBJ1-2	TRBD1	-	TGCAGATCGGACAGGGGTGAGGGCTACACCTTC	CRSDRGEGYTF
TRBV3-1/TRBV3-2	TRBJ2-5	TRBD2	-	TGTGCCAGCAGCCTAGGGAGCGGGGGGGCCGGAGAGACCCAGTACTTC	CASSLGSGGAGETQYF
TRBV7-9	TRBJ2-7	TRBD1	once	TGTGCCAGCAGCTCCGACAGGGGGGTAGTGATTCAGTACTTC	CASSSDRGVVIQYF
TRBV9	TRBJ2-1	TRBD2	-	TGTGCCAGCAGCGTCAGGACTAGCCTAAATGAGCAGTTCTTC	CASSVRTSLNEQFF
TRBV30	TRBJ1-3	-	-	TGTGCCTCCACCGGGGGCTCTGGAAACACCATATATTTT	CASTGGSGNTIYF
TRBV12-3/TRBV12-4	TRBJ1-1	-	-	TGTGCCAGCAGCTTGGCCAACACTGAAGCTTTCTTT	CASSLANTEAFF
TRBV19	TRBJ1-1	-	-	TGTGCCAGTAGTATGCTCTATCCGGCAGGACAGACTGAAGCTTTCTTT	CASSMLYPAGQTEAFF